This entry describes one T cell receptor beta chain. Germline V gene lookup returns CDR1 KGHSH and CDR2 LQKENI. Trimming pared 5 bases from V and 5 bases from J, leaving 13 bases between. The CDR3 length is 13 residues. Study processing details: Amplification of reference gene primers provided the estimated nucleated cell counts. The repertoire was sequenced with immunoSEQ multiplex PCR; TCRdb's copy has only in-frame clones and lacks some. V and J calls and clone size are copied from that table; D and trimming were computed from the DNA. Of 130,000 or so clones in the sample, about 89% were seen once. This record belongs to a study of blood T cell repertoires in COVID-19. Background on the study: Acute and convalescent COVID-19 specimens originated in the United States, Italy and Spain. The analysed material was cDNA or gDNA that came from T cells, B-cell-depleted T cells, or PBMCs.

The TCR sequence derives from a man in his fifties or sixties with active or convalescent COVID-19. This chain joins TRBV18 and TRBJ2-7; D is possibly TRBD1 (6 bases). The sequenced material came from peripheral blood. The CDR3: CASSIRDIHEQYF. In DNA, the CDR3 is TGTGCCAGCTCAATCCGGGACATCCACGAGCAGTACTTC. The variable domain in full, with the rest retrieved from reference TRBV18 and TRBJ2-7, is NAGVMQNPRHLVRRRGQEARLRCSPMKGHSHVYWYRQLPEEGLKFMVYLQKENIIDESGMPKERFSAEFPKEGPSILRIQQVVRGDSAAYFCASSIRDIHEQYFGPGTRLTVT.